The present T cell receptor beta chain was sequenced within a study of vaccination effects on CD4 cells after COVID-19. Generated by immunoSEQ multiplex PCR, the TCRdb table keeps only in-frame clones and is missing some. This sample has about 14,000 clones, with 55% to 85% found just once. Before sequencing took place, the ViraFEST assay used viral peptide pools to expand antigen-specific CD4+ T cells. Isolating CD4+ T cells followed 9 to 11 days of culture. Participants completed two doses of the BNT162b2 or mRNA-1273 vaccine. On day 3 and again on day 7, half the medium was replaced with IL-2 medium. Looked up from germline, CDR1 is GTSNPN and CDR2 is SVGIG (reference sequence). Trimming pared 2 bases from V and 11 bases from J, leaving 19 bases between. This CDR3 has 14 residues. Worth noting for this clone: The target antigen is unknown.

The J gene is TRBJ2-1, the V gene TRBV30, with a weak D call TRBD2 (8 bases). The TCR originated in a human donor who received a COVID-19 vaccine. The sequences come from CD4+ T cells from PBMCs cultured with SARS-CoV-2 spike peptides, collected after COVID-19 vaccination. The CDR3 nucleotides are TGTGCCTGGAGTAAAGGGGGCAGCGGGAGACAGCAGTTCTTC. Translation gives CAWSKGGSGRQQFF.